This TCR beta chain was retrieved from a study of vaccination effects on CD4 cells after COVID-19. Details on this clone: Its antigen is currently unknown.

CD4+ T cells were isolated after around 10 days of culture. Two-dose BNT162b2 or mRNA-1273 vaccination was given to participants. Using immunoSEQ multiplex PCR, the repertoire was profiled, and TCRdb retains in-frame clones only, with some absent. This sample yields about 40,000 clones, of which around 73% are seen a single time; about 7.7% belongs to the top ten. Study findings and constraints: There were few convalescent patients in the study and no early post-infection timepoints.

Sequenced here: CD4+ T cells from PBMCs cultured without peptide, sampled after COVID-19 vaccination. This clonotype was sampled from a human donor who received a COVID-19 vaccine.

The CDR3 region has the DNA TGTGCCAGCAGCACAGGAAAACTCTATGGCTACACCTTC. Amino acids: CASSTGKLYGYTF. This rearrangement joins TRBV11-1 to TRBJ1-2; D is possibly TRBD1 (5 bases). The CDR3 has 13 residues. V was pared by 5 bases and J by 4 bases, with 11 bases between. Germline CDR1 is SGHAT and CDR2 is FQDESV (reference sequence).